The TCR beta chain described here comes from a study of regulatory T cells in long-lasting Graves disease (dated by TCRdb to the early 2020s). A note on the overall study: Newly diagnosed Graves' disease patients had taken antithyroid drugs for less than 3 months. Persistent Graves' disease patients were compared with newly diagnosed Graves' disease patients by peripheral blood TCR sequencing and RNA sequencing. The study took place in China and was registered as a clinical trial. TCR sequencing covered around 13 persistent and about 20 newly diagnosed Graves' disease patients, approximately 33 samples in total. General conclusions and limits of the study: Because the primary lesion, thyroid tissue, could not be accessed, the study looked at peripheral blood alone. Only the TCR beta chain was sequenced and analyzed. The authors acknowledged the small sample size as a limitation that may reduce accuracy. Compared with newly diagnosed patients, patients with persistent Graves' disease had lower TCR Shannon entropy and fewer highly expanded clones, which suggests clonal expansion. Patients with persistent disease shared more public clonotypes (about 2,900) than newly diagnosed patients did (about 970). Preferential use of TRBV28, TRBJ1-2 and TRBJ2-5 was observed in persistent disease, whereas TRBV20-1 and TRBJ2-1 were favored in newly diagnosed disease.

This specimen's time point label, interpreted: newly diagnosed GD, antithyroid drugs for less than 3 months. RNA was extracted from PBMCs in TRIzol for both TCR sequencing and RNA sequencing. Graves' disease was diagnosed according to American Thyroid Association guidelines. Patients were recruited from an endocrinology department in Xi'an, China. From each patient, approximately 10 milliliters of peripheral blood was collected into an EDTA anticoagulant tube. Ficoll Paque Plus density gradient separation was used to isolate PBMCs, and no further T cell sorting was done. An Agilent 2100 Bioanalyzer and agarose gel were used to assess RNA quality, and a NanoDrop 2000 was used to measure RNA concentration. The library was obtained by multiplex PCR. Instrument used: Illumina HiSeq 4000. TCR beta libraries were built with iRepertoire HTBI primers and Arm-PCR amplification of CDR3 regions. Before sequencing, the PCR products underwent gel purification. The authors' pipeline ran thus. Gene usage analysis of CDR3 amino acid clonotypes used the approximately 62 TRBV and 11 to 15 TRBJ segments found across samples. COPE and FqMerger were used to merge the filtered high-quality paired reads into contigs. BLAST was used to align contigs to the IMGT TRBV, TRBD and TRBJ reference genes, and CDR3 was defined following IMGT. Highly expanded clones were defined as clonotypes with a frequency above 0.1%. Shannon entropy served as the measure of repertoire diversity, while the Gini coefficient captured V-J evenness. Public clonotypes were defined as clonotypes shared by more than one individual. TCRdb cleaned the public reads at Q25 with fastp, built clones with MiXCR and kept in-frame beta chains. Every entry covers one CDR3 protein and lists the most common genes and DNA from its rows. The V and J calls, along with clone size, are taken from TCRdb and not from the paper's own processing. The sample data list approximately 540,000 distinct CDR3 sequences, and around 11% of these were observed just once. 8% to 10% of the sample goes to the ten largest clones.

This clonotype appeared many times. Its cognate antigen has yet to be identified. Base quality data are lacking; no much larger clone is found one base away. The CDR3 covers 12 residues, taking in both the cysteine and the phenylalanine. The read is trimmed to its CDR3 DNA, 36 bases read in frame from base 1. The germline V gene supplies CDR1 SNHLY and CDR2 FYNNEI. V and J lose 1 base and 6 bases, and a span of 7 bases separates them. The same data also went into a second study, on T cells in Graves' hyperthyroidism and ophthalmopathy. The second paper further reports: Stable Graves' hyperthyroidism was defined as the absence of progression to ophthalmopathy over 18 months of follow-up. The hyperthyroidism patients were between 18 and 65 years old and newly diagnosed, with a disease duration of less than 2 months. Exclusion was applied to patients with uncontrolled infections, other autoimmune diseases, pregnancy or lactation. Clinical symptoms, serum thyroxine and TRAb, thyroid ultrasound, and orbital computed tomography formed the basis for the diagnoses. For the first round of RT-PCR on the TCR CDR3, the HTBI primer set was used together with the Qiagen OneStep RT-PCR kit. Most expanded thyroid clonotypes (frequency above 0.001) were also detected in blood, a finding suggesting that blood repertoires may reflect thyroid immune responses. Ophthalmopathy was separated from stable hyperthyroidism by a 13 V-J signature model, with approximately 89% sensitivity and roughly 81% specificity obtained in cross-validation and 80%/75% obtained in testing. In validation, the model predicted progression to ophthalmopathy with roughly 70% sensitivity and roughly 72% specificity, a median of 6.5 months before onset. To identify distinguishing TCR V-J signatures, a discovery cohort of 95 to 100 patients was used, comprising 43 with Graves' ophthalmopathy and about 59 with stable Graves' hyperthyroidism. Prospective prediction of ophthalmopathy was tested in an independent validation cohort consisting of 18 hyperthyroidism patients and approximately 16 patients who later progressed to ophthalmopathy. The roughly 100 discovery patients were divided at random into training and test sets in a 7:3 ratio. In six Graves' hyperthyroidism patients, the study also compared T-cell repertoires from thyroid tissue with T-cell repertoires from blood. Once sampling was done, hyperthyroidism patients were given methimazole at a starting dose of 30 mg daily, whereas ophthalmopathy patients were given high-dose intravenous methylprednisolone. Libraries were constructed in a second round of multiplex PCR, after which size selection and purification were performed. Libraries were sequenced paired-end with 100 bp reads on an Illumina HiSeq2000. SOAPnuke was used to process the raw data, removing reads that contained adapters or uncalled bases, had a mean Phred below 15, or lacked an exact match to the constant primer or identifier. COPE v1.2.5 was used to merge high-quality paired reads, and clonotypes were defined as unique nucleotide sequences. MiTCR v1.1 was used to align the clonotypes against IMGT TRBV, TRBD and TRBJ reference segments. Only V-J combinations with frequency above 0.0001, covering roughly 99% of repertoires, were analysed. A TCS score was defined as the ratio between F50 (clonal expansion) and ExV (chaos), using BLOSUM62-based TCRdist between CDR3 peptides within each V-J. Welch's t-statistics and random forest reduced 500 to 550 V-J features to under 15, which were used in a naive Bayes classifier (R e1071). Sample size was not statistically predetermined, and investigators were not blinded to group allocation. The paper describes TCR Vbeta CDR3 sequencing of 120 to 150 peripheral blood samples, made up of fewer than 50 ophthalmopathy patients, around 78 hyperthyroidism patients and some 17 progressor patients.

The chain was built from TRBV2 and TRBJ2-7; the D element could tentatively be TRBD1 or TRBD2, as 5 bases agree for each. Specimen: peripheral blood mononuclear cells (PBMCs), collected at new diagnosis, from a patient treated with antithyroid drugs. The receptor's source is a woman aged 25 to 39 with Graves disease. Donor details come from another sample of the same person, matched by shared clones. The CDR3 is CASSEGGSEQYF. The bases read TGTGCCAGCAGTGAAGGGGGGTCCGAGCAGTACTTC. The CDR3, completed at both ends by the reference TRBV2 and TRBJ2-7 genes, gives the full variable domain EPEVTQTPSHQVTQMGQEVILRCVPISNHLYFYWYRQILGQKVEFLVSFYNNEISEKSEIFDDQFSVERPDGSNFTLKIRSTKLEDSAMYFCASSEGGSEQYFGPGTRLTVT.